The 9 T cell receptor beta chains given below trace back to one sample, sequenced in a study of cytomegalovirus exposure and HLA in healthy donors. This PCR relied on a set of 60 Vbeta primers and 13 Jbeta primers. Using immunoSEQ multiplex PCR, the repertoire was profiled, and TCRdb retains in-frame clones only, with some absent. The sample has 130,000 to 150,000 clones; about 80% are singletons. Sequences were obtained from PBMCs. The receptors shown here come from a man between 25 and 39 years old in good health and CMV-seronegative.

CDR3 nucleotide sequence: TGTGCCAGCAGTTGGGGGGACAGGACGAATGAGCAGTTCTTC. Encoded protein: CASSWGDRTNEQFF. The V and J genes are TRBV28 and TRBJ2-1, with 8 bases lining up with TRBD1. The V and J ends lost 4 bases and 7 bases, in that order; junction bases with no gene match: 6. The CDR3 is 14 amino acids. Germline CDR1 is MDHEN and CDR2 is SYDVKM.

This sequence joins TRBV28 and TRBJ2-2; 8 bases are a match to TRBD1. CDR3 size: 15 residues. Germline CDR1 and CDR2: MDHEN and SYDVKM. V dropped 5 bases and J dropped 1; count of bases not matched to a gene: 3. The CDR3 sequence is CASSAGTGNTGELFF. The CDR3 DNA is TGTGCCAGCAGTGCCGGGACAGGGAACACCGGGGAGCTGTTTTTT.

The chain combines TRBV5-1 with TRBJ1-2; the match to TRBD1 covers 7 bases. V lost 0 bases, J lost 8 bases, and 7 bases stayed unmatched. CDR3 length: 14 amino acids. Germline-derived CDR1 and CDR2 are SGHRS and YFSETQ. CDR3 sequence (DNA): TGCGCCAGCAGCTTGGGACAGGGACTGTGGGGCTACACCTTC. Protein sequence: CASSLGQGLWGYTF.

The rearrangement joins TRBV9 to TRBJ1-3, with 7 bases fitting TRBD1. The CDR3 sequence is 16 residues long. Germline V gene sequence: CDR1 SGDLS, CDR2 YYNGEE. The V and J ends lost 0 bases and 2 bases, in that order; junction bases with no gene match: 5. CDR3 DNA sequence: TGTGCCAGCAGCGTAGATGCACAGGGGACTGGAAACACCATATATTTT. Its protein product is CASSVDAQGTGNTIYF. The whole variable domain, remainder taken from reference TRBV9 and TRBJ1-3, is DSGVTQTPKHLITATGQRVTLRCSPRSGDLSVYWYQQSLDQGLQFLIQYYNGEERAKGNILERFSAQQFPDLHSELNLSSLELGDSALYFCASSVDAQGTGNTIYFGEGSWLTVV.

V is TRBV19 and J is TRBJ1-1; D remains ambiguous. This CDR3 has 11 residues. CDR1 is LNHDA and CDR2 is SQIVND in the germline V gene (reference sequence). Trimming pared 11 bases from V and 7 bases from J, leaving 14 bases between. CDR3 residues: CASRREIEAFF. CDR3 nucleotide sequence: TGTGCCTCCCGGCGGGAGATTGAAGCTTTCTTT. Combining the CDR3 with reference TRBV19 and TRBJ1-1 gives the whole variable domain DGGITQSPKYLFRKEGQNVTLSCEQNLNHDAMYWYRQDPGQGLRLIYYSQIVNDFQKGDIAEGYSVSREKKESFPLTVTSAQKNPTAFYLCASRREIEAFFGQGTRLTVV.

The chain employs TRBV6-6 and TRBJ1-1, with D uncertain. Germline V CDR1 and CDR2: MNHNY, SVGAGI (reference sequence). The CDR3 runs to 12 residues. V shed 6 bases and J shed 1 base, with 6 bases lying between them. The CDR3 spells CASSRQNTEAFF. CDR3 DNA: TGTGCCAGCAGCAGACAGAACACTGAAGCTTTCTTT.

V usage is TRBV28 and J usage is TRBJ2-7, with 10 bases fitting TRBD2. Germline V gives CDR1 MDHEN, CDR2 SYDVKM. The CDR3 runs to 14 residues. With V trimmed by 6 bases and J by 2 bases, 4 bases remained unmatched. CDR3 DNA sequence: TGTGCCAGCAGACTAGCGGGGAAGACCTACGAGCAGTACTTC. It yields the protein CASRLAGKTYEQYF. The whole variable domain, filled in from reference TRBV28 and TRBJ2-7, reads DVKVTQSSRYLVKRTGEKVFLECVQDMDHENMFWYRQDPGLGLRLIYFSYDVKMKEKGDIPEGYSVSREKKERFSLILESASTNQTSMYLCASRLAGKTYEQYFGPGTRLTVT.

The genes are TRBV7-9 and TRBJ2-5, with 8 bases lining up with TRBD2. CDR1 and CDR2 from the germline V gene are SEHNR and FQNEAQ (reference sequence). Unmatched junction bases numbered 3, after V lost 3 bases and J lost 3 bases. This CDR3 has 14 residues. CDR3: CASSFGLAEETQYF. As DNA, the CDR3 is TGTGCCAGCAGCTTCGGACTAGCCGAAGAGACCCAGTACTTC. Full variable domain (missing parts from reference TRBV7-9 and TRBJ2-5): DTGVSQNPRHKITKRGQNVTFRCDPISEHNRLYWYRQTLGQGPEFLTYFQNEAQLEKSRLLSDRFSAERPKGSFSTLEIQRTEQGDSAMYLCASSFGLAEETQYFGPGTRLLVL.

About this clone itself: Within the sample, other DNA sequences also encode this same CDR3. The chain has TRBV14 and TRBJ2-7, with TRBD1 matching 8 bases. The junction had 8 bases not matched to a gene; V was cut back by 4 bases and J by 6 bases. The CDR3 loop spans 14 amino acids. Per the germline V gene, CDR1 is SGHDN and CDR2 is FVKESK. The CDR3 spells CASSPRTGKGEQYF. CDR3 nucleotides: TGTGCCAGCAGCCCCCGGACAGGGAAGGGCGAGCAGTACTTC.